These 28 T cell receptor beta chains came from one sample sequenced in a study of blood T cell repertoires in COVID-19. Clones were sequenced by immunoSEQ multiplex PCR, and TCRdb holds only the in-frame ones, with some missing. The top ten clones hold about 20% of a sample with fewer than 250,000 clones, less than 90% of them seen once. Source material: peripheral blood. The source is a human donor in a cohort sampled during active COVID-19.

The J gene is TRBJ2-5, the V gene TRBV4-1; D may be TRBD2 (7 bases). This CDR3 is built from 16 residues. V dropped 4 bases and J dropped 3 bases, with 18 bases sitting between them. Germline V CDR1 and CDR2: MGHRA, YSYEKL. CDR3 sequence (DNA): TGCGCCAGCAGCCGACTGGGAGGGACACTAAAAGAGACCCAGTACTTC. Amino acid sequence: CASSRLGGTLKETQYF.

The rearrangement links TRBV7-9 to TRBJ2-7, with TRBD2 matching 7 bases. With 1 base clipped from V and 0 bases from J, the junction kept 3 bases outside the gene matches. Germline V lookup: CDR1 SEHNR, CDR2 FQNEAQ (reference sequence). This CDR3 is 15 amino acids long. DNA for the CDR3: TGTGCCAGCAGCTTAGAGGCGGGGGTCTCCTACGAGCAGTACTTC. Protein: CASSLEAGVSYEQYF.

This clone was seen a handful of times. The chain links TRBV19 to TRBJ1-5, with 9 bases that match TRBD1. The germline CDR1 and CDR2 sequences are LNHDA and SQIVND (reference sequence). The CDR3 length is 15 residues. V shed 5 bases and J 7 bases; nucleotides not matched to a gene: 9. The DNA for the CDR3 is TGTGCCAGTAGTGGTACCCCTGGACAGGGGCAGCCCCAGCATTTT. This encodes CASSGTPGQGQPQHF.

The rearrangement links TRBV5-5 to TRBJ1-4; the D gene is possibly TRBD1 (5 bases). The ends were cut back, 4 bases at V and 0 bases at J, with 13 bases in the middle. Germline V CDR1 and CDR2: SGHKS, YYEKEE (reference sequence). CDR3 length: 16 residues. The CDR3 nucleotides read TGTGCCAGCAGCCCGGGGGAGACTTCAACTAATGAAAAACTGTTTTTT. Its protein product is CASSPGETSTNEKLFF.

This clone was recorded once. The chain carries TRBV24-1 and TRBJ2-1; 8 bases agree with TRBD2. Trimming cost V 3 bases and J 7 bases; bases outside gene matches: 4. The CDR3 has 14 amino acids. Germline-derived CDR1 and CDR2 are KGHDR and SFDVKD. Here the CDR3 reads CATSDPGLGNEQFF. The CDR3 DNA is TGTGCCACCAGTGATCCGGGACTAGGGAATGAGCAGTTCTTC.

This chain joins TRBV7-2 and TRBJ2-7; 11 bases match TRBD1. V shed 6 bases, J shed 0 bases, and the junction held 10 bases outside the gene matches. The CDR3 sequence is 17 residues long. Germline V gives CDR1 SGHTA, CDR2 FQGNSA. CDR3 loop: CASRRTGGLPASYEQYF. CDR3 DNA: TGTGCCAGCAGAAGGACAGGGGGCTTGCCGGCCTCCTACGAGCAGTACTTC.

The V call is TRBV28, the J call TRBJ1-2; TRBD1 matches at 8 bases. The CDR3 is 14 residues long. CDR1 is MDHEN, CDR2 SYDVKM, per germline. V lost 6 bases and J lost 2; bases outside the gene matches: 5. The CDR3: CASSSTGANYGYTF. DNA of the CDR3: TGTGCCAGCAGCTCGACAGGGGCGAACTATGGCTACACCTTC.

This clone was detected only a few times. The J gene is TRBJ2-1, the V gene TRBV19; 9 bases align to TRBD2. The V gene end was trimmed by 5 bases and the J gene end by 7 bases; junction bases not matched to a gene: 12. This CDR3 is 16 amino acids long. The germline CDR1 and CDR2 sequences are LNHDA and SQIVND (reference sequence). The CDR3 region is CASSPLYSSGGNEQFF. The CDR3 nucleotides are TGTGCCAGTAGTCCCCTTTATAGTAGCGGGGGAAATGAGCAGTTCTTC.

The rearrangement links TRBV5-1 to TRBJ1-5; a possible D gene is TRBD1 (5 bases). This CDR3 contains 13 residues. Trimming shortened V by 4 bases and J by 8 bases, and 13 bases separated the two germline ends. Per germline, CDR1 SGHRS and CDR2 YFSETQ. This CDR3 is CASSRQIGEPQHF. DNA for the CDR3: TGCGCCAGCAGCAGACAGATTGGTGAGCCCCAGCATTTT.

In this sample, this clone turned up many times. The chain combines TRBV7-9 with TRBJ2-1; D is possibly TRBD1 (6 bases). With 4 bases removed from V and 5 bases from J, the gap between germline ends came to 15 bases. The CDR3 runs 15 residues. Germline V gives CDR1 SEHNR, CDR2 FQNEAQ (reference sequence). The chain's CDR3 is CASSSLLTGNNEQFF. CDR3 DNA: TGTGCCAGCAGCTCTCTACTCACAGGGAACAATGAGCAGTTCTTC.

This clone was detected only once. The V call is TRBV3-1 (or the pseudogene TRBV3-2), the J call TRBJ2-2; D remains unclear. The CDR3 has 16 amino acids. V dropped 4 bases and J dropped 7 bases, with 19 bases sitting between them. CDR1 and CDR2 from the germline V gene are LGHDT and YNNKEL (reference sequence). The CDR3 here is CASSRNTVQVHGELFF. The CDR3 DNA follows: TGTGCCAGCAGCCGTAACACGGTTCAGGTGCACGGGGAGCTGTTTTTT.

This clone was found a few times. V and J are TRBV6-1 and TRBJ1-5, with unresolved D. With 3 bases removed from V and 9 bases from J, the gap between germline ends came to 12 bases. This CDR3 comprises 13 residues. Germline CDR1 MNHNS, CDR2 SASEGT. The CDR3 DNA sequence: TGTGCCAGCAGTGACCCAGTCCCGATGCCCCAGCATTTT. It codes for CASSDPVPMPQHF.

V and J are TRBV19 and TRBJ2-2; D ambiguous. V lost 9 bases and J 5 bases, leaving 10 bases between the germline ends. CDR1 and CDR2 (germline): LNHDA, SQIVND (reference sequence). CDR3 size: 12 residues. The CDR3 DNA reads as TGTGCCAGCAATTACTTAACCGGGGAGCTGTTTTTT. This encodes CASNYLTGELFF.

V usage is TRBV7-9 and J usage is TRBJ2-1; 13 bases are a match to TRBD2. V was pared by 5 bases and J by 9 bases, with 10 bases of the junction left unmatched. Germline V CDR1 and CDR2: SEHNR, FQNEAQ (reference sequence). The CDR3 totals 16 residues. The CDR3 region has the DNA TGTGCCAGCAGCACCCTACTAGCGGGAGGGCCCGGTGAGCAGTTCTTC. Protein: CASSTLLAGGPGEQFF. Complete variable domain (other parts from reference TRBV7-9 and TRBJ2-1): DTGVSQNPRHKITKRGQNVTFRCDPISEHNRLYWYRQTLGQGPEFLTYFQNEAQLEKSRLLSDRFSAERPKGSFSTLEIQRTEQGDSAMYLCASSTLLAGGPGEQFFGPGTRLTVL.

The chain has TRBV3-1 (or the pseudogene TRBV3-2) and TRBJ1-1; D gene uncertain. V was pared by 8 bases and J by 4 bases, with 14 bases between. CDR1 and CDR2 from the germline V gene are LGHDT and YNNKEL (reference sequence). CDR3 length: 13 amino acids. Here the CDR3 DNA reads TGTGCCAGCTACCTCGCTCCAGGCACTGAAGCTTTCTTT. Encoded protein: CASYLAPGTEAFF.

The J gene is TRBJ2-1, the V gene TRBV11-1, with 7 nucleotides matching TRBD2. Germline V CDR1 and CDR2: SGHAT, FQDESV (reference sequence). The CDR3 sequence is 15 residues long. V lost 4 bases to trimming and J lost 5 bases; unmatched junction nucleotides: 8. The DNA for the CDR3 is TGTGCCAGCAGCTCTACCGGGACTATCCACAATGAGCAGTTCTTC. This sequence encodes CASSSTGTIHNEQFF.

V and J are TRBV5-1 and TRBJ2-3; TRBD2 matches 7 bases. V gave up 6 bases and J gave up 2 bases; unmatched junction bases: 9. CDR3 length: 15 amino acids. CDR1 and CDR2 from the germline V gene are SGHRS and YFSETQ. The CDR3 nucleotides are TGCGCCAGCACGAGAAGCGGGGACCCCACAGATACGCAGTATTTT. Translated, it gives CASTRSGDPTDTQYF.

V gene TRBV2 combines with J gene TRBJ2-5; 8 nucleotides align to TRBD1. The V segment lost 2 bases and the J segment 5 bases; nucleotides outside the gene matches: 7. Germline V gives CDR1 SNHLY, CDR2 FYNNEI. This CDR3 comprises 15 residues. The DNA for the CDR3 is TGTGCCAGCAGTGAATTCGCAGGGGGCCGGGAGACCCAGTACTTC. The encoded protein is CASSEFAGGRETQYF.

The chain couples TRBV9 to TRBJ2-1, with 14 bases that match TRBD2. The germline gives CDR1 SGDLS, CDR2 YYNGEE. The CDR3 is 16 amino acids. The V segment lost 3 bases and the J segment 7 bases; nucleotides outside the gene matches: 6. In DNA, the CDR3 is TGTGCCAGCAGCGGACAGACTAGCGGGGGGGCTAATGAGCAGTTCTTC. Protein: CASSGQTSGGANEQFF. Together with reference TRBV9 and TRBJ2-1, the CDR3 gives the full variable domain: DSGVTQTPKHLITATGQRVTLRCSPRSGDLSVYWYQQSLDQGLQFLIQYYNGEERAKGNILERFSAQQFPDLHSELNLSSLELGDSALYFCASSGQTSGGANEQFFGPGTRLTVL.

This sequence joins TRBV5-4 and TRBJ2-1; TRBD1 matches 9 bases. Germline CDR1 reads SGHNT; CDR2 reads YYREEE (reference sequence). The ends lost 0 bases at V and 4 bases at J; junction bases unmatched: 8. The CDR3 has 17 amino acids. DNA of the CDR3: TGTGCCAGCAGCTTGGCCCCGGGACAGGGTGGTTACAATGAGCAGTTCTTC. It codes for CASSLAPGQGGYNEQFF.

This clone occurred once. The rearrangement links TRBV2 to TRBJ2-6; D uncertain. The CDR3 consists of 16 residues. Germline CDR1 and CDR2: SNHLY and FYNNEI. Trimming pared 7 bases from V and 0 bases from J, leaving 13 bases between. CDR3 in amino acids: CASNSYSLSGANVLTF. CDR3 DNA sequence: TGTGCCAGCAACAGTTACTCCCTCTCTGGGGCCAACGTCCTGACTTTC.

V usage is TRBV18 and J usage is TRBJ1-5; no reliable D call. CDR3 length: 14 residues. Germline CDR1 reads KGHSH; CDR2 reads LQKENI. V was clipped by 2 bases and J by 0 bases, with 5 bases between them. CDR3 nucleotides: TGTGCCAGCTCACCATCGGTTAGCAATCAGCCCCAGCATTTT. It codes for CASSPSVSNQPQHF.

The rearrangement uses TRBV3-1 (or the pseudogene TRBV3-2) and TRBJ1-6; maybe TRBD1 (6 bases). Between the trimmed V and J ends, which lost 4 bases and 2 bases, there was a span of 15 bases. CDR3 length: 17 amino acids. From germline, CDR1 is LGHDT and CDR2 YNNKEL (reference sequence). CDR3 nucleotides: TGTGCCAGCAGCCGTGGGGCGACAGGAACCTATAATTCACCCCTCCACTTT. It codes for CASSRGATGTYNSPLHF.

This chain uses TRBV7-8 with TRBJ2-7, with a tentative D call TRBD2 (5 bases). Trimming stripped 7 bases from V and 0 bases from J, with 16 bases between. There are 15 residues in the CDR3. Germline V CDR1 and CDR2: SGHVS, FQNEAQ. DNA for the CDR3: TGTGCCAGCACCCACCTCTCCCGGGGCTCCTACGAGCAGTACTTC. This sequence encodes CASTHLSRGSYEQYF.

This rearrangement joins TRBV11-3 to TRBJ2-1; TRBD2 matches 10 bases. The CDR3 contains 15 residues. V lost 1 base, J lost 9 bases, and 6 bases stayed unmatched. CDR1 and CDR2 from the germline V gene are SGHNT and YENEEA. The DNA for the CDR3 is TGTGCCAGCAGCTTAGCTCTAGCGGGAGTTAGTGAGCAGTTCTTC. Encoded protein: CASSLALAGVSEQFF.

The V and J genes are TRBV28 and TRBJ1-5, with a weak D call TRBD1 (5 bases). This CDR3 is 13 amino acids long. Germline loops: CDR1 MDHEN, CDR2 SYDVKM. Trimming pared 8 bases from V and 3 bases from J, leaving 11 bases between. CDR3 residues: CASGRDSNQPQHF. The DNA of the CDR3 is TGTGCCAGCGGTAGGGACTCCAATCAGCCCCAGCATTTT.

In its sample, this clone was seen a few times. In DNA form, the CDR3 reads TGCGCCAGCAGCTCGGCAGGAAGTTATGGCTACACCTTC. Residues: CASSSAGSYGYTF. This chain connects TRBV5-1 to TRBJ1-2; D not certain. Germline V gene data show CDR1 as SGHRS and CDR2 as YFSETQ. This CDR3 has 13 amino acids. Trimming pared 3 bases from V and 5 bases from J, leaving 11 bases between.

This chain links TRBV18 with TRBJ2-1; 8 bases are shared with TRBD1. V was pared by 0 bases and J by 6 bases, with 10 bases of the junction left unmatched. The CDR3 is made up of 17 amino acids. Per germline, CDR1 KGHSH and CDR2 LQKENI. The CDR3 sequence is CASSPPVGQGVSNEQFF. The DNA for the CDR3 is TGTGCCAGCTCACCACCGGTCGGACAGGGAGTAAGCAATGAGCAGTTCTTC.